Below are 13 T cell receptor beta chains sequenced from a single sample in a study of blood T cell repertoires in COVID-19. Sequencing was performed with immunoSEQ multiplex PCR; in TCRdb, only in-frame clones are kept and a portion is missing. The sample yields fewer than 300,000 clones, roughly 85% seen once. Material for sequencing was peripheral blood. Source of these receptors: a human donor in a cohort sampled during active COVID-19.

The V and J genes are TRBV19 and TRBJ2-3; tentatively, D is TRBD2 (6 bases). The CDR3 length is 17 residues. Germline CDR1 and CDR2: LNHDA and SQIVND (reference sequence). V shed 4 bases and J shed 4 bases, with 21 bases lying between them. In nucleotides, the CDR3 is TGTGCCAGTAGTACATTGGGGGACTCCCGTGTCGCAGATACGCAGTATTTT. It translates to CASSTLGDSRVADTQYF.

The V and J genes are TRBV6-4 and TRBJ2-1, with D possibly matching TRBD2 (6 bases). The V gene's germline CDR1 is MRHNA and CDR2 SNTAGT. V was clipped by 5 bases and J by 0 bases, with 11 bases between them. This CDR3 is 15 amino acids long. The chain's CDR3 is CASSRDLTSYNEQFF. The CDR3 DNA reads TGTGCCAGCAGTCGGGACTTAACCTCCTACAATGAGCAGTTCTTC.

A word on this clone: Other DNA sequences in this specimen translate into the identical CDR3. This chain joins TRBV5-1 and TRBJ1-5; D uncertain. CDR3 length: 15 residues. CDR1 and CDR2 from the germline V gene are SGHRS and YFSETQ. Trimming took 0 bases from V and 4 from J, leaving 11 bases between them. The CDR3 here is CASSLGGRINQPQHF. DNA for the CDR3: TGCGCCAGCAGCTTGGGCGGCAGAATTAATCAGCCCCAGCATTTT.

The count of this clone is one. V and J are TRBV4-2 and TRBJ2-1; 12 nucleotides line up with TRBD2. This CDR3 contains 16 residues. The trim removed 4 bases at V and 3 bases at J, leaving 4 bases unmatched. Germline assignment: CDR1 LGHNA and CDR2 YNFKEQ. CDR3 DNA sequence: TGTGCCAGCAGCCGCGCACTAGCGGGAGGCTACAATGAGCAGTTCTTC. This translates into CASSRALAGGYNEQFF.

The CDR3 region has the DNA TGCGCCAGCAGCCTGGACAGGGGGCAGAGCACAGATACGCAGTATTTT. Protein product: CASSLDRGQSTDTQYF. The chain uses TRBV5-1 and TRBJ2-3; the match to TRBD1 covers 11 bases. Germline V gene sequence: CDR1 SGHRS, CDR2 YFSETQ. The V and J ends lost 4 bases and 0 bases, in that order; junction bases with no gene match: 4. CDR3 length equals 16 residues.

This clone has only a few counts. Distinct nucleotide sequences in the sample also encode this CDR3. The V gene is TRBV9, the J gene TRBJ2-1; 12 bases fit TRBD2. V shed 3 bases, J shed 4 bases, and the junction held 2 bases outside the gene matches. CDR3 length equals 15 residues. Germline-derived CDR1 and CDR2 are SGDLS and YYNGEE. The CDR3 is CASSGGTSGYNEQFF. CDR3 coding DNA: TGTGCCAGCAGCGGCGGGACTAGCGGGTACAATGAGCAGTTCTTC.

The CDR3 coding sequence is TGTGCCAGCAGTTGGCAGGGTTCTGGGGCCAACGTCCTGACTTTC. This codes for CASSWQGSGANVLTF. The rearrangement links TRBV6-6 to TRBJ2-6, with D perhaps TRBD1 (5 bases). The CDR3 loop spans 15 amino acids. The ends were cut back, 4 bases at V and 1 base at J, with 8 bases in the middle. The germline gives CDR1 MNHNY, CDR2 SVGAGI (reference sequence).

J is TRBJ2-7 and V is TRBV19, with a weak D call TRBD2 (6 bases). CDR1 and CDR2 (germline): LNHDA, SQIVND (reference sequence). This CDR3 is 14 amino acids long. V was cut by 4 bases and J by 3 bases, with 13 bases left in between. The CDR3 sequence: CASSKSRDRYEQYF. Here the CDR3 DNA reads TGTGCCAGTAGTAAGTCGCGGGACCGCTACGAGCAGTACTTC. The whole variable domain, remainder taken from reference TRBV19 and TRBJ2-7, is DGGITQSPKYLFRKEGQNVTLSCEQNLNHDAMYWYRQDPGQGLRLIYYSQIVNDFQKGDIAEGYSVSREKKESFPLTVTSAQKNPTAFYLCASSKSRDRYEQYFGPGTRLTVT.

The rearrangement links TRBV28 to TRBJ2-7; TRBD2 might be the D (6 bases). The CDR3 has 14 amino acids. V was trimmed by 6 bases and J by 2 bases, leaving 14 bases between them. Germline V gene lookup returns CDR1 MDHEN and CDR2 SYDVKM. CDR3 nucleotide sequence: TGTGCCAGCAGGGAGACTAGGGCGCCCTACGAGCAGTACTTC. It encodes CASRETRAPYEQYF.

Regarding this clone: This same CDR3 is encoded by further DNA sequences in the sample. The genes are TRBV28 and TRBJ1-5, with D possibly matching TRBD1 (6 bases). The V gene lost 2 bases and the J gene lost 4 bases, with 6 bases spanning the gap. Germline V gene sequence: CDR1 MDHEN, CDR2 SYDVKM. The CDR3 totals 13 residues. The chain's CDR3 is CASSLTGNQPQHF. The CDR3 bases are TGTGCCAGCAGTTTAACAGGGAATCAGCCCCAGCATTTT.

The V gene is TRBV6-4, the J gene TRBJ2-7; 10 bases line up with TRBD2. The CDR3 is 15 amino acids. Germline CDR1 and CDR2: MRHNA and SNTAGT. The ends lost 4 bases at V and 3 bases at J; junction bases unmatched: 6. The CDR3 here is CASSALAGEVYEQYF. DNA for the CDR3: TGTGCCAGCAGTGCCCTAGCGGGAGAGGTCTACGAGCAGTACTTC.

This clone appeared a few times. The CDR3 DNA follows: TGTGCCAGCAGACTGGACAGGGGGACCTACGAGCAGTACTTC. This codes for CASRLDRGTYEQYF. The rearrangement joins TRBV27 to TRBJ2-7; 10 bases align to TRBD1. The CDR3 contains 14 residues. V gave up 6 bases and J gave up 2 bases; unmatched junction bases: 4. In germline, CDR1 is MNHEY, CDR2 SMNVEV (reference sequence).

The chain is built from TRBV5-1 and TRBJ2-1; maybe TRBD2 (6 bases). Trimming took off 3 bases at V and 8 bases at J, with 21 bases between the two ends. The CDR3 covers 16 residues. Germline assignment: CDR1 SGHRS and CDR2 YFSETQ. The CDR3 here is CASSWSAGPGVDEQFF. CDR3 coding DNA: TGCGCCAGCAGCTGGAGCGCCGGACCGGGGGTGGATGAGCAGTTCTTC.